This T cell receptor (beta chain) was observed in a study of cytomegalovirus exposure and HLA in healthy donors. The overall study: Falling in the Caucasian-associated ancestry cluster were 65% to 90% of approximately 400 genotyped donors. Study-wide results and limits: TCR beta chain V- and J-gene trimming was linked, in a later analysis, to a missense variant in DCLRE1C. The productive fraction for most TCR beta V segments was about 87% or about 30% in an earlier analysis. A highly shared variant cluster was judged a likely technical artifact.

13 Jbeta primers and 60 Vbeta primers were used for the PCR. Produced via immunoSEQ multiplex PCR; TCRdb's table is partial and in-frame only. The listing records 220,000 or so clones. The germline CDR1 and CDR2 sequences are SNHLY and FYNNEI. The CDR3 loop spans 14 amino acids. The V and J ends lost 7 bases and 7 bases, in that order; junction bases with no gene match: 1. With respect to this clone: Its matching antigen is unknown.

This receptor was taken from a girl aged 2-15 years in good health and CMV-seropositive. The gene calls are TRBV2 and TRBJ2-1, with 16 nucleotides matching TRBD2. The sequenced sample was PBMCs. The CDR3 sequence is CASKGLAGGNEQFF. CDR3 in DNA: TGTGCCAGCAAGGGACTAGCGGGAGGGAATGAGCAGTTCTTC.